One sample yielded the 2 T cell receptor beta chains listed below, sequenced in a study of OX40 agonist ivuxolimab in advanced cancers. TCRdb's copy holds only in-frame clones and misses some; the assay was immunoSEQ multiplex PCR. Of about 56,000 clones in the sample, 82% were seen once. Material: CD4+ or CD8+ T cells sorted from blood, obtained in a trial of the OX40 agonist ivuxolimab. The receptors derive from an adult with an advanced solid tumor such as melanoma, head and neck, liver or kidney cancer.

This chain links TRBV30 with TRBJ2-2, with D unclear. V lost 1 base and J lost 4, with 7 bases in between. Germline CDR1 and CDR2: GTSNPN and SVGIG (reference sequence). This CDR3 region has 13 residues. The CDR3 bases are TGTGCCTGGAGTGAAACGGCCACCGGGGAGCTGTTTTTT. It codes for CAWSETATGELFF.

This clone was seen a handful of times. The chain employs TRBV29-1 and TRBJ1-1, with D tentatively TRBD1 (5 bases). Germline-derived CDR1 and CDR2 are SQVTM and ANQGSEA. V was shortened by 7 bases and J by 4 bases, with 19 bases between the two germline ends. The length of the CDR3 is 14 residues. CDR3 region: CSGNSQGLGTEAFF. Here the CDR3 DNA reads TGCAGCGGCAACTCTCAGGGATTGGGCACTGAAGCTTTCTTT.